This entry features one TCR beta chain sequence. Its antigen is undetermined. Stated time point: time of PML onset. The sample comes from a study of multiple sclerosis patients with progressive multifocal leukoencephalopathy. Study observations and caveats: Expanded clones at PML onset predated and persisted through natalizumab therapy.

Here immunoSEQ multiplex PCR was the method, and the copy in TCRdb shows in-frame clones only, minus some. The sample has some 28,000 clones, approximately 89% seen once. Germline CDR1 reads SGHTA; CDR2 reads FQGNSA. V was pared by 5 bases and J by 3 bases, with 17 bases between. This CDR3 is 15 amino acids long. The J gene is TRBJ2-7, the V gene TRBV7-2, with D perhaps being TRBD1 or TRBD2 (7 bases each). This specimen consisted of PBMCs, obtained from a patient treated with natalizumab. The clonotype originates from a woman aged 25-40 years with progressive multifocal leukoencephalopathy. In DNA form, the CDR3 reads TGTGCCAGCAGCATGGGACAGCCGGGGGGCTACGAGCAGTACTTC. Translated, it gives CASSMGQPGGYEQYF.